There are a few counts of the clone carrying this T cell receptor (beta chain). Its antigen is as yet unknown. Germline CDR1 and CDR2: GTSNPN and SVGIG (reference sequence). The V end was cut by 4 bases, the J end by 6 bases, with 9 bases between. The CDR3 consists of 11 residues. Preparation of the TCRbeta library used unique molecular identifiers. TCRdb recomputed calls from the PCR reads with MiXCR, one row per CDR3 protein. The data contain fewer than 700,000 distinct CDR3 sequences, 13% of them seen just once; the ten biggest clones take up about 2.2%. These data belong to a study of T-cell reconstitution after alpha-beta-depleted transplantation in children. General study results and limits: Reportedly, only several hundred clones from non-depleted graft cells drove alpha-beta T-cell counts at about two months. The authors attributed T-cell counts and diversity one year after transplant mostly to newly produced T cells.

This sequence was found in a male patient younger than 18 who had a stem cell transplant for acute myeloid leukemia, so the T cells may come from the graft donor. This specimen was PBMCs, mostly from graft donor cells, taken 360 days after TCRalphabeta/CD19-depleted stem cell transplant. The V gene is TRBV30, the J gene TRBJ2-5, with D hard to call. The CDR3 protein is CAWMVGQTQYF. The CDR3 DNA reads as TGTGCCTGGATGGTGGGTCAGACCCAGTACTTC.